This TCR beta chain is from a study of regulatory T cells in long-lasting Graves disease. Germline-derived CDR1 and CDR2 are MNHEY and SMNVEV (reference sequence). CDR3 length: 14 residues. Trimming shortened V by 6 bases and J by 6 bases, and 17 bases separated the two germline ends. This sample's time point: newly diagnosed GD, antithyroid drugs for less than 3 months. RNA extracted from PBMCs served as the sequencing template. To note about this clonotype: Since no conserved phenylalanine or tryptophan closes the CDR3, a read error is the likely cause.

Arm-PCR of CDR3 regions with iRepertoire HTBI primers generated TCR beta libraries. MiXCR was run by TCRdb on the multiplex PCR reads, yielding one entry per CDR3 protein. The sample lists fewer than 500,000 distinct CDR3 sequences, around 15% occurring once. These data also formed part of another study, on T cells in Graves' hyperthyroidism and ophthalmopathy.

This material consisted of peripheral blood mononuclear cells (PBMCs), taken at new diagnosis, from a patient treated with antithyroid drugs. The chain has TRBV27 and TRBJ1-1; tentatively, D is TRBD1 (5 bases). This TCR came from a middle-aged man with Graves disease. CDR3 in amino acids: CASRSGQGGAEAFL. The CDR3 region has the DNA TGTGCCAGCAGAAGCGGGCAGGGAGGTGCTGAAGCTTTCCTT.